These 16 T cell receptor beta chains were sequenced from one sample in a study of T cells in Graves' hyperthyroidism and ophthalmopathy. The CDR3 regions of TCR beta were amplified from RNA transcripts. When the TCR CDR3 underwent first-round RT-PCR, the HTBI primer set was used. One entry per CDR3 protein, called by TCRdb with MiXCR from the multiplex PCR reads. This table has about 400,000 distinct CDR3 sequences, approximately 14% appearing once. The sequenced material came from blood. These receptors were obtained from a woman aged 18 to 35 with Graves' hyperthyroidism.

This clonotype was counted at least ten times. The chain has TRBV12-3 or TRBV12-4 and TRBJ1-2; no reliable D call. Trimming shortened V by 5 bases and J by 7 bases, and 14 bases separated the two germline ends. The CDR3 totals 13 residues. DNA for the CDR3: TGTGCCAGCAGTCTCCATTATGAGGGTGGCTACACCTTC. Translated: CASSLHYEGGYTF.

The chain links TRBV12-3 or TRBV12-4 to TRBJ2-1, with 10 bases fitting TRBD1. V was pared by 6 bases and J by 0 bases, with 20 bases of the junction left unmatched. This CDR3 is built from 21 residues. The CDR3 coding sequence is TGTGCCAGCAGCTACCACCCCGCCCGACAGGGGGCGAAGAGCTCCTACAATGAGCAGTTCTTC. This codes for CASSYHPARQGAKSSYNEQFF.

The V call is TRBV19, the J call TRBJ1-3, with 8 bases aligning to TRBD1. Germline assignment: CDR1 LNHDA and CDR2 SQIVND (reference sequence). The junction had 7 bases not matched to a gene; V was cut back by 5 bases and J by 4 bases. The length of the CDR3 is 15 residues. CDR3 loop: CASSALTGAGNTIYF. DNA for the CDR3: TGTGCCAGTAGTGCGCTGACAGGGGCCGGAAACACCATATATTTT.

This clonotype was found a few times. The J gene is TRBJ1-2, the V gene TRBV24-1, with 7 bases identical to TRBD1. CDR3 length equals 13 residues. Trimming cost V 3 bases and J 10 bases; bases outside gene matches: 7. Germline CDR1 and CDR2: KGHDR and SFDVKD. CDR3 protein: CATSDGDRDAYTF. CDR3 nucleotide sequence: TGTGCCACCAGTGATGGAGACAGGGACGCCTACACCTTC.

This clonotype was seen only a few times. The rearrangement joins TRBV4-1 to TRBJ2-1; perhaps TRBD2 as D (5 bases). CDR3 length equals 15 residues. Trimming left V 4 bases short and J 8 bases short, with 18 bases between. Germline-derived CDR1 and CDR2 are MGHRA and YSYEKL. The CDR3 is CASSPSFVGRDEQFF. The CDR3, as DNA: TGCGCCAGCAGCCCAAGTTTCGTAGGGCGGGATGAGCAGTTCTTC.

Ten or more counts support this clonotype. The chain couples TRBV6-1 to TRBJ1-1; D remains ambiguous. Germline values: CDR1 MNHNS, CDR2 SASEGT. V was pared by 5 bases and J by 7 bases, with 11 bases between. The CDR3 spans 12 residues. Here the CDR3 DNA reads TGTGCCAGCAGTACCCGTGAGGGTGAAGCTTTCTTT. Residues: CASSTREGEAFF.

The genes are TRBV5-6 and TRBJ2-1; D gene ambiguous. In germline, CDR1 is SGHDT, CDR2 YYEEEE. Trimming left V 3 bases short and J 6 bases short, with 10 bases between. CDR3 length: 13 residues. CDR3: CASSSRSANEQFF. CDR3 nucleotide sequence: TGTGCCAGCAGCTCCCGATCGGCCAATGAGCAGTTCTTC.

Many counts were recorded for this clonotype. The CDR3 loop reads CAWSAGVGNQPQHF. The CDR3 region has the DNA TGTGCCTGGAGTGCGGGGGTTGGCAATCAGCCCCAGCATTTT. The V gene is TRBV30, the J gene TRBJ1-5, with a weak D call TRBD1 (5 bases). CDR1 and CDR2 (germline): GTSNPN, SVGIG (reference sequence). V dropped 1 base and J dropped 2 bases, with 9 bases sitting between them. This CDR3 comprises 14 residues.

As regards this clonotype: A much larger clone differs from this one at a single base, so this may be a read error. This chain links TRBV9 with TRBJ2-5, with D hard to call. The CDR3 sequence is 13 residues long. Germline-derived CDR1 and CDR2 are SGDLS and YYNGEE. The germline V and J ends were trimmed by 0 bases and 5 bases, with 8 bases remaining between them. The DNA of the CDR3 is TGTGCCAGCAGCGTAGCATTAGACGAGACCCAGTACTTC. Its translation is CASSVALDETQYF. Based on the CDR3 plus reference TRBV9 and TRBJ2-5, the full variable domain is DSGVTQTPKHLITATGQRVTLRCSPRSGDLSVYWYQQSLDQGLQFLIQYYNGEERAKGNILERFSAQQFPDLHSELNLSSLELGDSALYFCASSVALDETQYFGPGTRLLVL.

This clonotype showed up just a few times. V is TRBV6-1 and J is TRBJ1-1; TRBD1 might be the D (6 bases). Trimming took off 1 base at V and 4 bases at J, with 13 bases between the two ends. This CDR3 is built from 15 residues. CDR1 and CDR2 (germline): MNHNS, SASEGT. The CDR3 reads CASSEDLGAATEAFF. The CDR3 bases are TGTGCCAGCAGTGAAGATCTGGGGGCGGCCACTGAAGCTTTCTTT.

This clonotype came up many times. The rearrangement links TRBV7-2 to TRBJ2-7; D unclear. With 5 bases removed from V and 7 bases from J, the gap between germline ends came to 18 bases. The germline V gene encodes CDR1 SGHTA and CDR2 FQGNSA. The CDR3 is made up of 14 amino acids. The CDR3 DNA follows: TGTGCCAGCAGCCACCCGGCCTCGACGAGGGAGCAGTACTTC. It translates to CASSHPASTREQYF.

Ten or more counts support this clonotype. This chain links TRBV7-2 with TRBJ1-6; D is uncertain. CDR3 length equals 12 residues. CDR1 SGHTA and CDR2 FQGNSA come from the germline V gene. Deletions cut 2 bases from V and 9 bases from J, with 5 bases between. CDR3 nucleotides: TGTGCCAGCAGCTTAAATCGTTCACCCCTCCACTTT. Its translation: CASSLNRSPLHF.

This clonotype has ten or more counts. This chain uses TRBV27 with TRBJ2-7; possibly TRBD2 for D (6 bases). V gave up 0 bases and J gave up 6 bases, with 15 bases separating them. The V gene's germline CDR1 is MNHEY and CDR2 SMNVEV (reference sequence). This CDR3 has 15 amino acids. Written as DNA, the CDR3 is TGTGCCAGCAGTTTATCGGGGTCTAGCGATTTCGAGCAGTACTTC. The encoded protein is CASSLSGSSDFEQYF.

Ten or more counts support this clonotype. The chain combines TRBV6-1 with TRBJ2-7; 12 bases line up with TRBD1. CDR3 length equals 15 residues. V lost 6 bases, J lost 5 bases, and 8 bases stayed unmatched. Germline V gene sequence: CDR1 MNHNS, CDR2 SASEGT. CDR3 DNA: TGTGCCAGCAGCTACGGGACAGGGGGCGCGAACGAGCAGTACTTC. Its protein product is CASSYGTGGANEQYF.

This clonotype showed up many times. The chain joins TRBV6-5 to TRBJ2-7; either TRBD1 or TRBD2 may fit D (5 bases each). The CDR3 covers 16 residues. V was trimmed by 2 bases and J by 0 bases, leaving 14 bases between them. Per the germline V gene, CDR1 is MNHEY and CDR2 is SVGAGI. CDR3 loop: CASSYAPGPLSYEQYF. As DNA, the CDR3 is TGTGCCAGCAGTTACGCCCCGGGACCGCTCTCCTACGAGCAGTACTTC.

This clonotype came up a few times. The J gene is TRBJ1-6, the V gene TRBV5-6, with TRBD1 identical over 7 bases. J was trimmed by 1 base and V by 4 bases; bases with no gene match: 5. The CDR3 has 16 residues. The V gene's germline CDR1 is SGHDT and CDR2 YYEEEE. CDR3 coding DNA: TGTGCCAGCAGCGCCGAGGGACAGTCCTATAATTCACCCCTCCACTTT. Translating gives CASSAEGQSYNSPLHF.